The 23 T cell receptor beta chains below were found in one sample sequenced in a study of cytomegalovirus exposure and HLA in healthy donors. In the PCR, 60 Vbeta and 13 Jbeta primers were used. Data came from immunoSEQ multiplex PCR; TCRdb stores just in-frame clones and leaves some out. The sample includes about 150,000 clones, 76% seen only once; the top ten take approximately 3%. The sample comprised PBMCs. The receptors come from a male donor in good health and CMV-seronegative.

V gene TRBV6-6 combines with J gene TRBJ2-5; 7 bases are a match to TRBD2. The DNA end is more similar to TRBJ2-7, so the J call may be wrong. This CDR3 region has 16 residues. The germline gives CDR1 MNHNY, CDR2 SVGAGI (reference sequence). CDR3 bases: TGTGCCAGCAGTCTCCCAGGGTCACTAGCGACCGACGAGCAGTACTTC. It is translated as CASSLPGSLATDEQYF.

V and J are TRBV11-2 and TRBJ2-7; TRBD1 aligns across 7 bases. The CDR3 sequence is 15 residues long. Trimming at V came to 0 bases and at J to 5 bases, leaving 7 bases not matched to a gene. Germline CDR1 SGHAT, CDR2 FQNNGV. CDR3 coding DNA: TGTGCCAGCAGCTTAGACGGCTCTACAGGGGACGAGCAGTACTTC. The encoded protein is CASSLDGSTGDEQYF.

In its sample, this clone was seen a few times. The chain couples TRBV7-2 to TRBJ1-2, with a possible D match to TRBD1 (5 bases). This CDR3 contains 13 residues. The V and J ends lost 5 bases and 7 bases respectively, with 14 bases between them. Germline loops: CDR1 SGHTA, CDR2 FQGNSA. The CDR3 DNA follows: TGTGCCAGCAGCACGGGGGGGGTGCCTGGCTACACCTTC. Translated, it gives CASSTGGVPGYTF.

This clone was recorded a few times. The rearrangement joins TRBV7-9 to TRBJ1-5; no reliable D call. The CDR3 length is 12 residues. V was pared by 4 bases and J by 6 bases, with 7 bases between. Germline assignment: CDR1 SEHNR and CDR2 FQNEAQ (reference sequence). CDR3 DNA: TGTGCCAGCAGCTCTCCAGGTCAGCCCCAGCATTTT. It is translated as CASSSPGQPQHF.

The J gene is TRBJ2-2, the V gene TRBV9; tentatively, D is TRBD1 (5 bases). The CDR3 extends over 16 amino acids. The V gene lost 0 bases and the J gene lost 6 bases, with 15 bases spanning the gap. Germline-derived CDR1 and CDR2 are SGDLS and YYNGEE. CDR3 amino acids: CASSVGIGVVAGELFF. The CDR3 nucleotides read TGTGCCAGCAGCGTAGGGATAGGGGTAGTGGCCGGGGAGCTGTTTTTT. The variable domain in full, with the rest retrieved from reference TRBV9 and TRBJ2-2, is DSGVTQTPKHLITATGQRVTLRCSPRSGDLSVYWYQQSLDQGLQFLIQYYNGEERAKGNILERFSAQQFPDLHSELNLSSLELGDSALYFCASSVGIGVVAGELFFGEGSRLTVL.

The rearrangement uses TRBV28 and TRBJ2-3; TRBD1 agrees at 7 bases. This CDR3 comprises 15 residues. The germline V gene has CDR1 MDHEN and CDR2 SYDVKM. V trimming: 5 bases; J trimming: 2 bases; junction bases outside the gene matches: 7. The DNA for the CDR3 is TGTGCCAGCAGTCTAACGACAGGGATCACAGATACGCAGTATTTT. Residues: CASSLTTGITDTQYF.

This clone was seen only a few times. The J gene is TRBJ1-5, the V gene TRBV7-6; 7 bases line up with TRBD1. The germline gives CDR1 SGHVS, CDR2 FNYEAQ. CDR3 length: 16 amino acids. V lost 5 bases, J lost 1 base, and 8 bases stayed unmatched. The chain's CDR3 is CASSPGQVSSNQPQHF. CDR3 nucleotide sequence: TGTGCCAGCAGCCCCGGACAGGTATCGAGCAATCAGCCCCAGCATTTT.

The CDR3 nucleotides are TGTGCCAGCAGCTTGGGGGCTATACAGACCGGGGAGCTGTTTTTT. Its protein is CASSLGAIQTGELFF. The chain is built from TRBV5-6 and TRBJ2-2; D is unclear. The germline gives CDR1 SGHDT, CDR2 YYEEEE. Trimming removed 0 bases at V and 5 bases at J, with 11 bases between. The CDR3 spans 15 residues.

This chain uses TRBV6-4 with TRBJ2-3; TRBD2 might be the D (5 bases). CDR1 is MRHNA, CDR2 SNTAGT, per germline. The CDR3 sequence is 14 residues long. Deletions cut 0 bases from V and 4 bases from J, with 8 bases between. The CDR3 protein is CASSDSASSDTQYF. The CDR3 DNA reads TGTGCCAGCAGTGACTCGGCTAGCTCAGATACGCAGTATTTT.

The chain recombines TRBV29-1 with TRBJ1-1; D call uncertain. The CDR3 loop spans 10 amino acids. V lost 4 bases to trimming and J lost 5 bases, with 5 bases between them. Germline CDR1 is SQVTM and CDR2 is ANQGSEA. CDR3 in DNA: TGCAGCGTTGCCGGGACTGAAGCTTTCTTT. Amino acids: CSVAGTEAFF.

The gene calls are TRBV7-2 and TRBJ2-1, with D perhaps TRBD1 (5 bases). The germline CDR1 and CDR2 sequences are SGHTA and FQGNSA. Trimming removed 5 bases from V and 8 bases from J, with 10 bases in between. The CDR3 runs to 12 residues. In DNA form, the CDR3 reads TGTGCCAGCAGCCCCAGGGTCCATGAGCAGTTCTTC. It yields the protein CASSPRVHEQFF.

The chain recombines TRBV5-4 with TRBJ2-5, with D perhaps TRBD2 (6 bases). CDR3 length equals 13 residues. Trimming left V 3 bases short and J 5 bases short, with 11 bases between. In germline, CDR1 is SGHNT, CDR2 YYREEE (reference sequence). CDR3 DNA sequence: TGTGCCAGCAGCTCCGCTGGGGGGGAGACCCAGTACTTC. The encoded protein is CASSSAGGETQYF. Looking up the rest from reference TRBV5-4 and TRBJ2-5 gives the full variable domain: ETGVTQSPTHLIKTRGQQVTLRCSSQSGHNTVSWYQQALGQGPQFIFQYYREEENGRGNFPPRFSGLQFPNYSSELNVNALELDDSALYLCASSSAGGETQYFGPGTRLLVL.

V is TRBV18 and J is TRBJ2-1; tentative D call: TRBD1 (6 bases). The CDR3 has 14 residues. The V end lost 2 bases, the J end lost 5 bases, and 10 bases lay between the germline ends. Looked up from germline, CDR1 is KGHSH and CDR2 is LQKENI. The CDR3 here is CASSPETGNNEQFF. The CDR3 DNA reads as TGTGCCAGCTCACCAGAGACAGGTAACAATGAGCAGTTCTTC.

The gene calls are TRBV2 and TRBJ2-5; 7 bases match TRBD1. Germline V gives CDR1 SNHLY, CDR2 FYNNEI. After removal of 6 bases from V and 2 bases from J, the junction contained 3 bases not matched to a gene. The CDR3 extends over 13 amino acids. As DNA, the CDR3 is TGTGCCAGCAGCATGGACAGGCAAGAGACCCAGTACTTC. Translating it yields CASSMDRQETQYF.

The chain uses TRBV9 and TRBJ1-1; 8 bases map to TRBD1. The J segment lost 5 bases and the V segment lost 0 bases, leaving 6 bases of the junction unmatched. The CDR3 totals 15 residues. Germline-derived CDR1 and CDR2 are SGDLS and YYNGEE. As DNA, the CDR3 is TGTGCCAGCAGCGTAGGAGGACAGGGACGGACTGAAGCTTTCTTT. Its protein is CASSVGGQGRTEAFF.

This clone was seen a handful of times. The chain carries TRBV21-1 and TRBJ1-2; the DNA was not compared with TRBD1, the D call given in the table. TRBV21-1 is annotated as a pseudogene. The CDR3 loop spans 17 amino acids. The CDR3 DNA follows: TGTGCCAGCAGCAAAACTCGTCCAGGGGTGCCTGACTATGGCTACACCTTC. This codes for CASSKTRPGVPDYGYTF.

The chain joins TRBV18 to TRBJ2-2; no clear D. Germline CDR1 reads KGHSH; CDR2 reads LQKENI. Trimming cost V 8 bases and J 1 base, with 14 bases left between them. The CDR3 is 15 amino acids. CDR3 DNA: TGTGCCAGCCCCCCCGCCACGGGGAACACCGGGGAGCTGTTTTTT. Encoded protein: CASPPATGNTGELFF.

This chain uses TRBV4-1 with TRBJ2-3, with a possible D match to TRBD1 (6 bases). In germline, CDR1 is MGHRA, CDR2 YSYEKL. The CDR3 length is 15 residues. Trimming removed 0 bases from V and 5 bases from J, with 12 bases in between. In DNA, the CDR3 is TGCGCCAGCAGCCAAGACGAGCAGGGGAGAGATACGCAGTATTTT. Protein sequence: CASSQDEQGRDTQYF.

The CDR3 sequence: CASSYDSSYEQYF. The CDR3 bases are TGTGCCAGCAGCTATGACAGCTCCTACGAGCAGTACTTC. V gene TRBV7-2 combines with J gene TRBJ2-7; TRBD1 is a possible D gene (5 bases). CDR1 is SGHTA and CDR2 is FQGNSA in the germline V gene. CDR3 length equals 13 residues. V lost 4 bases and J 0 bases, leaving 7 bases between the germline ends.

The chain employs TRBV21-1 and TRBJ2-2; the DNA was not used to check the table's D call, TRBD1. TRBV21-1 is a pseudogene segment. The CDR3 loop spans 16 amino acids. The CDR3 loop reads CATLLYTGGWSGELFF. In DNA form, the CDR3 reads TGTGCCACCCTGCTATATACAGGGGGATGGTCCGGGGAGCTGTTTTTT.

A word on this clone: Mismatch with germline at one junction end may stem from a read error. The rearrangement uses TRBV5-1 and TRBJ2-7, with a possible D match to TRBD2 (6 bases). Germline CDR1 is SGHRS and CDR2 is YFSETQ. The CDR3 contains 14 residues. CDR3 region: CASSHGGTSHEQYF. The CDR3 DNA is TGCGCCAGCAGCCACGGAGGGACCTCCCACGAGCAGTACTTC.

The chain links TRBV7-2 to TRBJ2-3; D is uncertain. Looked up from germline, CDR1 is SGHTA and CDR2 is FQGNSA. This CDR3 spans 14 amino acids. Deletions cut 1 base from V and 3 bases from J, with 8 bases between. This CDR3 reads CASSLVGSTDTQYF. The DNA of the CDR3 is TGTGCCAGCAGCTTAGTCGGTTCTACAGATACGCAGTATTTT.

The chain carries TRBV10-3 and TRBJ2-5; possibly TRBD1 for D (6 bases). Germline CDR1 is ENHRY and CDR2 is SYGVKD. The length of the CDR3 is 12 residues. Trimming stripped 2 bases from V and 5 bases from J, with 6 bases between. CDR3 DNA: TGTGCCATCAGTGAGGGACAGGAGACCCAGTACTTC. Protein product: CAISEGQETQYF.